Here is one T cell receptor (beta chain) with its context. This entry belongs to a study of technical replicates of blood from several donors. TCRdb keeps only in-frame clones here, not all; method: immunoSEQ multiplex PCR. Here the sample spans 70,000 to 85,000 clones, roughly 92% being singletons. The junction had 6 bases not matched to a gene; V was cut back by 8 bases and J by 8 bases. Germline CDR1 SEHNR, CDR2 FQNEAQ (reference sequence). The CDR3 has 11 amino acids. Sequencing was performed on T cells isolated from PBMCs. This rearrangement joins TRBV7-9 to TRBJ2-7, with TRBD1 identical over 7 bases. The TCR comes from a human donor in good health. The CDR3 loop is CASVKQGKQYF. For the CDR3, the DNA is TGTGCCAGCGTAAAACAGGGGAAGCAGTACTTC.